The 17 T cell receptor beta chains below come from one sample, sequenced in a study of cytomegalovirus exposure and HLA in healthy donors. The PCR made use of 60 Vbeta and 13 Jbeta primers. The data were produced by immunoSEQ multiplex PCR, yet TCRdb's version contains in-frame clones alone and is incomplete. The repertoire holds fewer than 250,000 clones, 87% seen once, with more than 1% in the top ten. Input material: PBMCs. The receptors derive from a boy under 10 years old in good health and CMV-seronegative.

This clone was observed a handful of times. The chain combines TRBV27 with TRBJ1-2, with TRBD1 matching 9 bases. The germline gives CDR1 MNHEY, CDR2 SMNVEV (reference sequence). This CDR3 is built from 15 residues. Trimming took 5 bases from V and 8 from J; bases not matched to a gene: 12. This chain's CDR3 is CASSPRQGGLEGYTF. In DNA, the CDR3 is TGTGCCAGCAGTCCTCGACAGGGGGGATTAGAAGGCTACACCTTC.

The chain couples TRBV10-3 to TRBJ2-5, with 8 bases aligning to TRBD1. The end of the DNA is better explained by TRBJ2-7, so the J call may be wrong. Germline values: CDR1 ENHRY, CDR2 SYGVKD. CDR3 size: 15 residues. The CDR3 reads CAIGDRGRPRYEQYF. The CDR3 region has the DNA TGTGCCATCGGAGACAGGGGCCGACCCCGCTACGAGCAGTACTTC.

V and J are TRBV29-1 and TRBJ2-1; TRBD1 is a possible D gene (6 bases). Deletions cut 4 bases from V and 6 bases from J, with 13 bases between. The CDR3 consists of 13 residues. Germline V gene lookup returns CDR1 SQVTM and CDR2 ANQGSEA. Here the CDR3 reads CSVVARTANEQFF. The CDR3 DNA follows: TGCAGCGTTGTTGCCCGGACAGCCAATGAGCAGTTCTTC.

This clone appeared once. CDR3 loop: CASSEMQGIMNTEAFF. The CDR3 bases are TGTGCCAGCAGTGAGATGCAGGGGATAATGAACACTGAAGCTTTCTTT. The V call is TRBV6-1, the J call TRBJ1-1; tentatively, D is TRBD1 (6 bases). Trimming left V 3 bases short and J 0 bases short, with 14 bases between. The CDR3 loop spans 16 amino acids. The germline CDR1 and CDR2 sequences are MNHNS and SASEGT.

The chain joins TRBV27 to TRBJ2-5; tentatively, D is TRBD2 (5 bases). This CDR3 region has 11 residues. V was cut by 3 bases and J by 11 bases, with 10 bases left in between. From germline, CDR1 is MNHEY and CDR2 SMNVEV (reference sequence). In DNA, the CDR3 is TGTGCCAGCAGTTTCGGGGAACTGCAGTACTTC. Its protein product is CASSFGELQYF.

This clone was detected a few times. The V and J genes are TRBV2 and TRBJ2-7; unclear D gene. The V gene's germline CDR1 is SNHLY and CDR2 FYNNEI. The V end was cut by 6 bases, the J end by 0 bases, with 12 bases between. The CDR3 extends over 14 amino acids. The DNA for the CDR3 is TGTGCCAGCAGCACAGACGCCAGCTCCTACGAGCAGTACTTC. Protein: CASSTDASSYEQYF.

The CDR3 DNA is TGCAGCGTTGTTGCAACCGCGGAGACCCAGTACTTC. As protein: CSVVATAETQYF. The chain recombines TRBV29-1 with TRBJ2-5; D is unclear. The CDR3 is 12 amino acids. Trimming stripped 4 bases from V and 5 bases from J, with 11 bases between. Germline loops: CDR1 SQVTM, CDR2 ANQGSEA.

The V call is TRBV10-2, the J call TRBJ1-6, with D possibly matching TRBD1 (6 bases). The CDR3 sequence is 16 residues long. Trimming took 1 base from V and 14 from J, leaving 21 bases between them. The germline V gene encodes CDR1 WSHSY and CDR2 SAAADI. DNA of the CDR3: TGCGCCAGCAGTGAGTGGGCCCCGACAGGTTTCGGCGCCCTCCACTTT. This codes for CASSEWAPTGFGALHF.

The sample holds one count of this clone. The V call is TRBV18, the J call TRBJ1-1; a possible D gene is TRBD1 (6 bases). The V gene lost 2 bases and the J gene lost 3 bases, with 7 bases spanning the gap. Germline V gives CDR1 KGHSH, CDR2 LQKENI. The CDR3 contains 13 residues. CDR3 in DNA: TGTGCCAGCTCACCAAAGGGGGACACTGAAGCTTTCTTT. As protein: CASSPKGDTEAFF.

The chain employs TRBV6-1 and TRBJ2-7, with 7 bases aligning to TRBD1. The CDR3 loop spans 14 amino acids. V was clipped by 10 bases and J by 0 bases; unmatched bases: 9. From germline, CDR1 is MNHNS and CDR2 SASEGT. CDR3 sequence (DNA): TGTGCCACCTCACGGACAGGTAGCTCCTACGAGCAGTACTTC. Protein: CATSRTGSSYEQYF.

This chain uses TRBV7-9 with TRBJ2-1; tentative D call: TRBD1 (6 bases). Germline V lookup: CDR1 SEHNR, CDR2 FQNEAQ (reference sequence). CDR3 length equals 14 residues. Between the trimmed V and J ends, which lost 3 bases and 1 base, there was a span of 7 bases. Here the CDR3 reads CASSFGQSYNEQFF. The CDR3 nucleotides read TGTGCCAGCAGCTTCGGACAGTCCTACAATGAGCAGTTCTTC. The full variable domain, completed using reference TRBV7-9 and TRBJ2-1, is DTGVSQNPRHKITKRGQNVTFRCDPISEHNRLYWYRQTLGQGPEFLTYFQNEAQLEKSRLLSDRFSAERPKGSFSTLEIQRTEQGDSAMYLCASSFGQSYNEQFFGPGTRLTVL.

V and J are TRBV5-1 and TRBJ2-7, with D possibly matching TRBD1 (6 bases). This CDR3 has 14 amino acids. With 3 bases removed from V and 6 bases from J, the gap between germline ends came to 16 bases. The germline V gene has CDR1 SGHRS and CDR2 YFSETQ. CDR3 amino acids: CASSYFQGFSEQYF. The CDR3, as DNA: TGCGCCAGCAGCTACTTCCAGGGGTTCAGCGAGCAGTACTTC.

CDR3 amino acids: CASSSAVTSGRYTQYF. In DNA, the CDR3 is TGTGCCAGCAGCTCCGCGGTGACTAGCGGGAGATATACGCAGTATTTT. This rearrangement joins TRBV11-2 to TRBJ2-3; 12 bases are a match to TRBD2. Unmatched junction bases numbered 9, after V lost 4 bases and J lost 7 bases. Germline V lookup: CDR1 SGHAT, CDR2 FQNNGV. The length of the CDR3 is 16 residues. Complete variable domain (other parts from reference TRBV11-2 and TRBJ2-3): EAGVAQSPRYKIIEKRQSVAFWCNPISGHATLYWYQQILGQGPKLLIQFQNNGVVDDSQLPKDRFSAERLKGVDSTLKIQPAKLEDSAVYLCASSSAVTSGRYTQYFGPGTRLTVL.

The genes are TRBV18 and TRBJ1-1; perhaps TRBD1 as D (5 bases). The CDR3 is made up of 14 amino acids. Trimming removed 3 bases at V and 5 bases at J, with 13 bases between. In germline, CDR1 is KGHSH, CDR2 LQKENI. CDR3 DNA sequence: TGTGCCAGCTCACCCTCAGGGTTGGGTACTGAAGCTTTCTTT. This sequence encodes CASSPSGLGTEAFF.

This CDR3 reads CASSPPTRNEQFF. In nucleotides, the CDR3 is TGTGCCAGCAGCCCCCCCACCAGGAATGAGCAGTTCTTC. This chain links TRBV4-2 with TRBJ2-1; no firm D call. The V and J ends lost 4 bases and 7 bases respectively, with 11 bases between them. Germline loops: CDR1 LGHNA, CDR2 YNFKEQ. The CDR3 is 13 amino acids.

In nucleotides, the CDR3 is TGTGCCAGCAGCTCTTTAGCCCTGAAGACCCAGTACTTC. Its translation is CASSSLALKTQYF. The chain combines TRBV13 with TRBJ2-5; unclear D gene. There are 13 residues in the CDR3. V was shortened by 4 bases and J by 6 bases, with 12 bases between the two germline ends. CDR1 PRHDT and CDR2 FYEKMQ come from the germline V gene (reference sequence).

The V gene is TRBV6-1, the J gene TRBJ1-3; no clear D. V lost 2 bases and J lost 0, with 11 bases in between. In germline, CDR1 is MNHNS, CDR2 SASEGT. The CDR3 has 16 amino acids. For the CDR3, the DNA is TGTGCCAGCAGTGAACAGGCGGGGAGCTCTGGAAACACCATATATTTT. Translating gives CASSEQAGSSGNTIYF.